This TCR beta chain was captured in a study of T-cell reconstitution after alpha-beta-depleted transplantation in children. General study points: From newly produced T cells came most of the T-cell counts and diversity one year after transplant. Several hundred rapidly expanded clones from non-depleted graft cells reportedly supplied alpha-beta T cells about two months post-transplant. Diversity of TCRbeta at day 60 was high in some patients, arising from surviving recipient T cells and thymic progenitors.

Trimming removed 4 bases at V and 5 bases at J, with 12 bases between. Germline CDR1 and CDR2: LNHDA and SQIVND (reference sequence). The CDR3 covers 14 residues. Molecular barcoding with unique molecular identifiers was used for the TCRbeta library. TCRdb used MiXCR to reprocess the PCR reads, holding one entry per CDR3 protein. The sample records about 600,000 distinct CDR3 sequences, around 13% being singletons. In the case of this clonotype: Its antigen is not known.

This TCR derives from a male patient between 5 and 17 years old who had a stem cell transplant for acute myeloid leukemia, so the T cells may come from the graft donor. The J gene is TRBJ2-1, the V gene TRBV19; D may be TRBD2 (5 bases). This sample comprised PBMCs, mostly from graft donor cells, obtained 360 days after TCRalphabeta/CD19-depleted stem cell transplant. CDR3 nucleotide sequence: TGTGCCAGTAGTAGGTTAGCGCGGAACAATGAGCAGTTCTTC. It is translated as CASSRLARNNEQFF. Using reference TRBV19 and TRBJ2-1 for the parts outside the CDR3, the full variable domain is DGGITQSPKYLFRKEGQNVTLSCEQNLNHDAMYWYRQDPGQGLRLIYYSQIVNDFQKGDIAEGYSVSREKKESFPLTVTSAQKNPTAFYLCASSRLARNNEQFFGPGTRLTVL.